The entry that follows covers one TCR beta chain sequence. The entry originates in a study of beta chain features in type 1 diabetes. The CDR3 loop spans 12 amino acids. CDR1 MNHNY and CDR2 SVGAGI come from the germline V gene (reference sequence). Germline trimming cut 8 bases from V and 4 bases from J; bases unmatched to any gene: 3. All of the isolated RNA was reverse transcribed, so expressed TCRB transcripts were sequenced. Clones were sequenced by immunoSEQ multiplex PCR, and TCRdb holds only the in-frame ones, with some missing. This repertoire shows 38,000 or so clones, 64% found once; its top ten account for 2% to 2.5%.

This chain joins TRBV6-6 and TRBJ2-3; 7 bases map to TRBD1. Input material: Tregs from blood. This receptor was identified in a woman in her twenties or thirties in good health. The CDR3 reads CASQGVSDTQYF. The CDR3, as DNA: TGTGCCAGCCAGGGGGTATCAGATACGCAGTATTTT.